This T cell receptor beta chain was recovered during a study of cytomegalovirus exposure and HLA in healthy donors. Study findings and constraints: Earlier analysis looked at TCR beta V segments, and most were productive about 90% or about 30% of the time. High specificity and sensitivity for cytomegalovirus status were reported for the classifier. The study put some 150 TCR beta chains on its list as cytomegalovirus-associated.

Primers for the PCR totalled 60 Vbeta and 13 Jbeta. Sequencing was performed with immunoSEQ multiplex PCR; in TCRdb, only in-frame clones are kept and a portion is missing. The sample lists roughly 130,000 clones, roughly 74% occurring once. Regarding this clone: Its target is unknown.

Specimen: PBMCs. The receptor was isolated from a woman between 45 and 60 years old in good health and CMV-seropositive.

CDR3 residues: CASSQGDSYNEQFF. CDR3 DNA: TGCGCCAGCAGCCAGGGGGACAGTTACAATGAGCAGTTCTTC. The V gene is TRBV4-1, the J gene TRBJ2-1; 7 bases line up with TRBD1. There are 14 residues in the CDR3. Germline assignment: CDR1 MGHRA and CDR2 YSYEKL. J was trimmed by 4 bases and V by 3 bases; bases with no gene match: 3.